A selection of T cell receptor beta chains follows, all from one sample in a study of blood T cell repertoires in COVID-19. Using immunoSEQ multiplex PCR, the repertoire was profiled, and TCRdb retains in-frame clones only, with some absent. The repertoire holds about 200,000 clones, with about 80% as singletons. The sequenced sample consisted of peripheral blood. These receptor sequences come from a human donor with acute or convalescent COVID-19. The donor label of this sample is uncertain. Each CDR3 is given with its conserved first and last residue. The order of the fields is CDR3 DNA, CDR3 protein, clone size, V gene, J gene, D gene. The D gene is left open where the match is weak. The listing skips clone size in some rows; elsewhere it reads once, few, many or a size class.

CDR3 DNA: TGTGCCAGCAGTTCCCGGACAGGGGGCGAGCCGGGACAACCATACAATGAGCAGTTCTTC
CDR3 protein: CASSSRTGGEPGQPYNEQFF
clone size: .
V gene: TRBV27
J gene: TRBJ2-1
D gene: TRBD1

CDR3 DNA: TGCGCCAGCAGCCGGGCTAGCGGACCCTACAATGAGCAGTTCTTC
CDR3 protein: CASSRASGPYNEQFF
clone size: few
V gene: TRBV4-1
J gene: TRBJ2-1
D gene: TRBD2

CDR3 DNA: TGTGCCAGCAGCCCCGACAGGGGGACCGGGGAGCTGTTTTTT
CDR3 protein: CASSPDRGTGELFF
clone size: .
V gene: TRBV4-2
J gene: TRBJ2-2
D gene: TRBD1

CDR3 DNA: TGCGCCAGCAGCCAAGATGTATTCACGAGCTCTGGAAACACCATATATTTT
CDR3 protein: CASSQDVFTSSGNTIYF
clone size: once
V gene: TRBV4-3
J gene: TRBJ1-3
D gene: .

CDR3 DNA: TGTGCCAGCATTAGTGGGGGCGCTGGCTATGGCTACACCTTC
CDR3 protein: CASISGGAGYGYTF
clone size: .
V gene: TRBV5-6
J gene: TRBJ1-2
D gene: .

CDR3 DNA: TGTGCCAGCAGCGAAGGACAGGGGGCGAACTACGAGCAGTACTTC
CDR3 protein: CASSEGQGANYEQYF
clone size: .
V gene: TRBV9
J gene: TRBJ2-7
D gene: TRBD1

CDR3 DNA: TGTGCCAGCAGCGTCCGGGACATAGGAAACACCATATATTTT
CDR3 protein: CASSVRDIGNTIYF
clone size: few
V gene: TRBV9
J gene: TRBJ1-3
D gene: .

CDR3 DNA: TGTGCCAGCAGCCAAGGGGCGGGGGGTTCTTACGAGCAGTACTTC
CDR3 protein: CASSQGAGGSYEQYF
clone size: .
V gene: TRBV14
J gene: TRBJ2-7
D gene: TRBD2

CDR3 DNA: TGTGCCAGCAGTGTTGGGAACAGGGGGGTTGAAAAACTGTTTTTT
CDR3 protein: CASSVGNRGVEKLFF
clone size: .
V gene: TRBV2
J gene: TRBJ1-4
D gene: TRBD1

CDR3 DNA: TGTGCCAGCAGCGTGACGGGTCACGATGAGCAGTTCTTC
CDR3 protein: CASSVTGHDEQFF
clone size: .
V gene: TRBV9
J gene: TRBJ2-1
D gene: .

CDR3 DNA: TGTGCCAGTTCTCAGATCGGGGGGGGCCTGAACAGCAATCAGCCCCAGCATTTT
CDR3 protein: CASSQIGGGLNSNQPQHF
clone size: few
V gene: TRBV19
J gene: TRBJ1-5
D gene: .

CDR3 DNA: TGTGCCATCAGTGCCTCTGCGGGGCGCACAGATACGCAGTATTTT
CDR3 protein: CAISASAGRTDTQYF
clone size: few
V gene: TRBV10-3
J gene: TRBJ2-3
D gene: .

CDR3 DNA: TGTGCCAGCAGCCCAGGGACAGTTTTCTACGAGCAGTACTTC
CDR3 protein: CASSPGTVFYEQYF
clone size: .
V gene: TRBV3-1/TRBV3-2
J gene: TRBJ2-7
D gene: TRBD1

CDR3 DNA: TGTGCCAGCTCACCGGCACCCTTGTCATCTGGAAACACCATATATTTT
CDR3 protein: CASSPAPLSSGNTIYF
clone size: .
V gene: TRBV18
J gene: TRBJ1-3
D gene: .

CDR3 DNA: TGTGCCAGCAGCTTTACTAGCGGGAGGACCGGGGAGCTGTTTTTT
CDR3 protein: CASSFTSGRTGELFF
clone size: .
V gene: TRBV11-2
J gene: TRBJ2-2
D gene: TRBD2

CDR3 DNA: TGTGCCAGCAGTTACGCAGACAGCTCTGGAAACACCATATATTTT
CDR3 protein: CASSYADSSGNTIYF
clone size: .
V gene: TRBV6-2/TRBV6-3
J gene: TRBJ1-3
D gene: .

CDR3 DNA: TGTGCCAGCAGCTTAGCAGGACAGACAGATACGCAGTATTTT
CDR3 protein: CASSLAGQTDTQYF
clone size: .
V gene: TRBV7-9
J gene: TRBJ2-3
D gene: .

CDR3 DNA: TGTGCCAGTAGTATCCGTGGGACAGGGAGCGACGGCAATCAGCCCCAGCATTTT
CDR3 protein: CASSIRGTGSDGNQPQHF
clone size: .
V gene: TRBV19
J gene: TRBJ1-5
D gene: TRBD1

CDR3 DNA: TGTGCCAGCAGCTTAGGGCCCGGGAGCCACAATGAGCAGTTCTTC
CDR3 protein: CASSLGPGSHNEQFF
clone size: .
V gene: TRBV7-3
J gene: TRBJ2-1
D gene: .

CDR3 DNA: TGTGCCAGTAGTAGCCTCCGACAGGGGGTAGAGTACGAGCAGTACTTC
CDR3 protein: CASSSLRQGVEYEQYF
clone size: .
V gene: TRBV19
J gene: TRBJ2-7
D gene: TRBD1

CDR3 DNA: TGTGCCAGCAGTTACTCGAAAAGCGGGAGAAGTAATGAGCAGTTCTTC
CDR3 protein: CASSYSKSGRSNEQFF
clone size: .
V gene: TRBV6-5
J gene: TRBJ2-1
D gene: TRBD2

CDR3 DNA: TGTGCCAGCAGCCAACCCGGACAGGGGGGAAGGAGGAATGGCTACACCTTC
CDR3 protein: CASSQPGQGGRRNGYTF
clone size: .
V gene: TRBV4-2
J gene: TRBJ1-2
D gene: TRBD1

CDR3 DNA: TGTGCCAGCAGCATCTCTAGCGGGAGCTCCTACAATGAGCAGTTCTTC
CDR3 protein: CASSISSGSSYNEQFF
clone size: .
V gene: TRBV7-2
J gene: TRBJ2-1
D gene: TRBD2

CDR3 DNA: TGTGCCATCAGTGATAGGGGGTTCGATGAAAAACTGTTTTTT
CDR3 protein: CAISDRGFDEKLFF
clone size: .
V gene: TRBV10-3
J gene: TRBJ1-4
D gene: .

CDR3 DNA: TGCGCCAGCAGTGAGTCGGGGGGCTCTGGAAACACCATATATTTT
CDR3 protein: CASSESGGSGNTIYF
clone size: .
V gene: TRBV10-1
J gene: TRBJ1-3
D gene: .

CDR3 DNA: TGTGCCTGGAGTCCGGCGGGGCGGGAGCGGACCGGGGAGCTGTTTTTT
CDR3 protein: CAWSPAGRERTGELFF
clone size: .
V gene: TRBV30
J gene: TRBJ2-2
D gene: TRBD2

CDR3 DNA: TGCGCCAGCAGTTCCAGCGGGATTGAGCAGTTCTTC
CDR3 protein: CASSSSGIEQFF
clone size: .
V gene: TRBV10-1
J gene: TRBJ2-1
D gene: TRBD2

CDR3 DNA: TGTGCCAGCAGCTTAGTAGCGGGACCCTCGGATGAGCAGTTCTTC
CDR3 protein: CASSLVAGPSDEQFF
clone size: .
V gene: TRBV11-2
J gene: TRBJ2-1
D gene: TRBD2

CDR3 DNA: TGTGCCAGCAGCCCCACTTGGACAGGGTGGGTTGGTGGCTACACCTTC
CDR3 protein: CASSPTWTGWVGGYTF
clone size: .
V gene: TRBV5-6
J gene: TRBJ1-2
D gene: TRBD1

CDR3 DNA: TGTGCCAGCAGCCACACCTCCGGGACAGACTCCTACGAGCAGTACTTC
CDR3 protein: CASSHTSGTDSYEQYF
clone size: .
V gene: TRBV11-2
J gene: TRBJ2-7
D gene: TRBD1